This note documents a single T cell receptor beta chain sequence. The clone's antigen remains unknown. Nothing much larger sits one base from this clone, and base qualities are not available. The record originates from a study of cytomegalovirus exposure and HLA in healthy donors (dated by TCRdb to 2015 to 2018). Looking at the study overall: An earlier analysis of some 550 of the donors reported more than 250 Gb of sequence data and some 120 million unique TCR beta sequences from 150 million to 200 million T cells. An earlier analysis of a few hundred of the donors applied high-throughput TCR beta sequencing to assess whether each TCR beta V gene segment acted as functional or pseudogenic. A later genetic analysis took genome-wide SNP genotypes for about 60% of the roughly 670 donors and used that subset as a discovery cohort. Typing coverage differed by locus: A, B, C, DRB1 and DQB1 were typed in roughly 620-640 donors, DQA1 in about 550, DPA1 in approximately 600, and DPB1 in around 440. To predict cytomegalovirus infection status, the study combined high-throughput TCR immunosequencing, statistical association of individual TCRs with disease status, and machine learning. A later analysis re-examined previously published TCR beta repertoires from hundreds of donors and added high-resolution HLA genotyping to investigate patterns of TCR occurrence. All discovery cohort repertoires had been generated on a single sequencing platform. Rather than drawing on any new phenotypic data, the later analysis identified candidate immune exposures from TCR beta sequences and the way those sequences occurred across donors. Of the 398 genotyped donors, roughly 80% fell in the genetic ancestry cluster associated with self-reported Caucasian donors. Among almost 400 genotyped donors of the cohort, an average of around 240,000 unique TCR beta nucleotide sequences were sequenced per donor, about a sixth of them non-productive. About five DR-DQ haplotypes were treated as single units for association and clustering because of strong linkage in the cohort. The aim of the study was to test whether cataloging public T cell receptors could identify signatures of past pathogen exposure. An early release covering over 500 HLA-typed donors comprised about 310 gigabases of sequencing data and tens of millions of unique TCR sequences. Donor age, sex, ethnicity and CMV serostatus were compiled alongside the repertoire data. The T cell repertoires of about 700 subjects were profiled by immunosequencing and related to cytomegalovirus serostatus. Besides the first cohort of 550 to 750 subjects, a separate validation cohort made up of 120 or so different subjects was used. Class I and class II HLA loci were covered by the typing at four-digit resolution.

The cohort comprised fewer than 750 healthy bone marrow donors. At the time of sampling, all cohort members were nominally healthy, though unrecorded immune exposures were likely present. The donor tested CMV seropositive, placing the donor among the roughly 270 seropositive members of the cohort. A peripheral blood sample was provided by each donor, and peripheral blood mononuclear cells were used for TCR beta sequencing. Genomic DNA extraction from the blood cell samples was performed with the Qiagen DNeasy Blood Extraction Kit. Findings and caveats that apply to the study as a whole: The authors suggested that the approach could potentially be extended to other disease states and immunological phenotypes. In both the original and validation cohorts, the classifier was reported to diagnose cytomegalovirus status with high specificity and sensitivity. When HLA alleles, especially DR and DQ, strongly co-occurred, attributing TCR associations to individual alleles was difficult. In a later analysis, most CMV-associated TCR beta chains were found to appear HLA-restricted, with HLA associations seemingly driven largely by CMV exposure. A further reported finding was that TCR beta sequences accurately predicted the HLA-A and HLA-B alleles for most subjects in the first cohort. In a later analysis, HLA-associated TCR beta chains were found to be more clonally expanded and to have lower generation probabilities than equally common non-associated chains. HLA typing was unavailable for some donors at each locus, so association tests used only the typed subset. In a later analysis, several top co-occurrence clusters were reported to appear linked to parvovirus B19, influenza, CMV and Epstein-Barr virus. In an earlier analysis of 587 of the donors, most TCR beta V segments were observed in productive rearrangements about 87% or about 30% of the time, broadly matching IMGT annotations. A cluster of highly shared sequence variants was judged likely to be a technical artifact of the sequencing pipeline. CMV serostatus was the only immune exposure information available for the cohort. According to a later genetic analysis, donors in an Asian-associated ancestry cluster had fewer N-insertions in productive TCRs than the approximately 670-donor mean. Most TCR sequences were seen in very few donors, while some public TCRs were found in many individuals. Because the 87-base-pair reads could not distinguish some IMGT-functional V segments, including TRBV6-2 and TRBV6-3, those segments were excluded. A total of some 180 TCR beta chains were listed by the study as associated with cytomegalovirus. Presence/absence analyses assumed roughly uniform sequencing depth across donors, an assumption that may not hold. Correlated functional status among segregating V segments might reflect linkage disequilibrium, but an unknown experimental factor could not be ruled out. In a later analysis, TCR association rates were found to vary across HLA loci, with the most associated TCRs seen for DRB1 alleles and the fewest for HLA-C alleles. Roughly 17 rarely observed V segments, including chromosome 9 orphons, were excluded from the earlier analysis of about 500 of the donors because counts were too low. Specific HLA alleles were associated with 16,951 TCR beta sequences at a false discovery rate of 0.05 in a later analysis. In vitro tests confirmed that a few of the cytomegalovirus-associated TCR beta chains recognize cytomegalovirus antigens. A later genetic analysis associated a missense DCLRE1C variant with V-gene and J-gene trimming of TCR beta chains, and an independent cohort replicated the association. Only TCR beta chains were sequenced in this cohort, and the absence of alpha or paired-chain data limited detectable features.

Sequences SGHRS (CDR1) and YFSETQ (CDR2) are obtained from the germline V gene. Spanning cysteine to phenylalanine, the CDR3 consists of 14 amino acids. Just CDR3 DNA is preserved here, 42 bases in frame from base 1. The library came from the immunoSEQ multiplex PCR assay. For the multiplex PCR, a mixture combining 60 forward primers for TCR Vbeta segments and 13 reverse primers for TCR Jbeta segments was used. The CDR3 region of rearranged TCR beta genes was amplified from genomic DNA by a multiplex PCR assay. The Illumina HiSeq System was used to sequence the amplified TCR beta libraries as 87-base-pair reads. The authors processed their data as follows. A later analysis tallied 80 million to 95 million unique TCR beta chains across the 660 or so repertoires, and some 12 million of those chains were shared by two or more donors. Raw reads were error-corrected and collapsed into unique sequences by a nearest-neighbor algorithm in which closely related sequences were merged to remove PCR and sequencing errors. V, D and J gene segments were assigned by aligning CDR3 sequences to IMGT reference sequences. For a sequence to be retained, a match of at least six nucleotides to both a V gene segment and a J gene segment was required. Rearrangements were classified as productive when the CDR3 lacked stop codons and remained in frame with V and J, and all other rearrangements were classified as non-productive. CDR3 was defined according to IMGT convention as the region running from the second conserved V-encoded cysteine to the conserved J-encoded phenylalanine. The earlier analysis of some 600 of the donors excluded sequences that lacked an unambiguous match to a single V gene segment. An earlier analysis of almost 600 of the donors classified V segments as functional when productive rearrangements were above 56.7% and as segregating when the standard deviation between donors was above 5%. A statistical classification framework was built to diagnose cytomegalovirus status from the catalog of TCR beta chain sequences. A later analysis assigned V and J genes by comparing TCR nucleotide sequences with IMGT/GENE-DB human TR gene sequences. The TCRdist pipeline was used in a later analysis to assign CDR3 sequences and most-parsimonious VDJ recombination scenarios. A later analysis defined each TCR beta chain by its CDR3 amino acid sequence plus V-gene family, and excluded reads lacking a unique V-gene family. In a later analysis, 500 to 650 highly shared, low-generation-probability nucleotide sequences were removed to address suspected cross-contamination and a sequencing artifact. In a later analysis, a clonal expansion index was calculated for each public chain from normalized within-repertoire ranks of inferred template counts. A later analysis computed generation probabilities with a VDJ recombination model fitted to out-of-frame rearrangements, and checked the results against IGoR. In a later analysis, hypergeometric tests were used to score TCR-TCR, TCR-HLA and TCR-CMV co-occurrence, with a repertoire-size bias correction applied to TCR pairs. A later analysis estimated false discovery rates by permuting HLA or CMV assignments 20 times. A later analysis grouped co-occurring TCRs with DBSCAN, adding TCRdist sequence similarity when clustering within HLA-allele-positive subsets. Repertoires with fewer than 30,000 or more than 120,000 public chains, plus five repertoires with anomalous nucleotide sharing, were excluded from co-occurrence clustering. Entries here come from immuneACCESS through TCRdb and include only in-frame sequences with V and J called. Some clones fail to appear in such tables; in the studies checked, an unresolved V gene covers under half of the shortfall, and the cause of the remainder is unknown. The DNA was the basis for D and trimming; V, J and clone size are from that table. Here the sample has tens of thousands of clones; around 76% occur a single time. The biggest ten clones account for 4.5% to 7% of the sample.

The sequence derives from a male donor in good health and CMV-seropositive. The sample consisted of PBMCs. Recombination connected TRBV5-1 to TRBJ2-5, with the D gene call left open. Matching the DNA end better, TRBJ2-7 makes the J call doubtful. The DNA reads TGCGCCAGCAGCCCTAACCCCTACCTCTACGAGCAGTACTTC. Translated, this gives CASSPNPYLYEQYF.